The clone carrying this T cell receptor (beta chain) was counted only a few times. Other DNA variants within this sample encode the same CDR3. This specimen comes from a study of blood T cell repertoires in COVID-19. In the study overall: Collection of acute and convalescent COVID-19 samples took place in the United States, Italy and Spain. Nucleic acid was either cDNA or gDNA, and it came from T cells, B-cell-depleted T cells, or PBMCs.

Per the study methods: Amplification with reference gene primers provided the estimates of nucleated cell counts. Using immunoSEQ multiplex PCR, the repertoire was profiled, and TCRdb retains in-frame clones only, with some absent. D and trimming were read from the DNA, whereas the V and J calls and clone size are those reported in that table. Of about 49,000 clones in the sample, roughly 90% were seen once. The germline V and J ends were trimmed by 0 bases and 2 bases, with 13 bases remaining between them. CDR1 is SGHRS and CDR2 is YFSETQ in the germline V gene. This CDR3 contains 16 residues. J is TRBJ2-3 and V is TRBV5-1; a possible D gene is TRBD2 (6 bases). Specimen: peripheral blood. This clonotype was sampled from a man older than 75 with acute or convalescent COVID-19. This CDR3 reads CASSLVPGEVTDTQYF. CDR3 nucleotides: TGCGCCAGCAGCTTGGTTCCGGGGGAAGTCACAGATACGCAGTATTTT.